Sequencing of this T cell receptor beta chain was carried out in a study of blood T cell repertoires in COVID-19 (dated by TCRdb to between 2020 and 2021). In the study overall: Collaborator samples came from the United States, Italy and Spain and covered acute and convalescent phases of COVID-19. Sample metadata almost always included a de-identified subject ID, COVID-19 status, age in years and sex. The prospective study material was composed of cDNA or gDNA derived from T cells, B-cell-depleted T cells, or PBMCs. The repertoires were released in a freely available public database meant as a resource for research on the immune response to SARS-CoV-2. The dataset comprised deeply sampled blood TCRbeta repertoires from subjects exposed to, actively infected with, or recovered from COVID-19. Where HLA class I and class II types were available, the types were taken from metadata supplied by the sample provider, not from assay-based typing. Samples came from the ongoing ImmuneRACE study (first 160 participants) plus 1,254 subjects from 6 global collaborators. Here is what the overall study found, with its caveats: The quantity of clinical and demographic metadata differed by source and by participant and was supplied without curation.

With regard to this clone: Which antigen it targets is not known. Base qualities are not recorded, but no much larger clone differs from it by a single base.

The collaborating institutions used their own protocols to collect whole blood in K2EDTA tubes. Collaborator samples were shipped for TCRbeta analysis as frozen whole blood, isolated PBMCs, or DNA extracted from either sample type. The cysteine opens and the phenylalanine closes a CDR3 of 19 amino acids. Kept here is only the CDR3 DNA, which spans 57 bases and is read in frame from base 1. According to the germline V gene, CDR1 reads LGHNA and CDR2 reads YSLEER. Trimmed from V: 0 bases; trimmed from J: 4 bases; junction bases lacking a gene match: 17. The immunoSEQ Assay, a bias-controlled multiplex PCR, was used to amplify TCRbeta CDR3 regions from genomic DNA. On the authors' methods: Nucleated cell counts per sample were estimated from amplification of reference gene primers within the assay. To quantify the absolute abundance of each unique TCRbeta CDR3 rearrangement, sequence reads were collapsed and filtered. For each sample, productive Simpson clonality was calculated by taking the square root of Simpson's diversity index across productive rearrangements. The immuneACCESS repertoire file appears here via TCRdb, limited to in-frame rearrangements. These files lack a portion of the clones; in checked studies, under half of the deficit traces to unresolved V genes, and the cause of the others is not known. Clone size and the V and J calls come from that table; the DNA yielded D and trimming. Within this sample are under 150,000 clones, with more than 75% of them counted one time only. The ten largest clones add up to over 10% of the sample.

This receptor was obtained from a man aged 55 to 70 with active or convalescent COVID-19. The V and J genes are TRBV4-3 and TRBJ2-7, with 8 junctional bases fitting TRBD2. Material for sequencing was peripheral blood. The DNA sequence reads TGCGCCAGCAGCCAAGATGGCGGGCGGGAGGAACCGGAGGCATACGAGCAGTACTTC. It specifies CASSQDGGREEPEAYEQYF.